This T cell receptor beta chain was identified in a study of T cells in Graves' hyperthyroidism and ophthalmopathy (dated by TCRdb to between 2018 and 2021). For the study in its entirety: Peripheral blood was collected at initial diagnosis, before any treatment. To identify TCR V-J signatures that set the groups apart, the researchers used a discovery cohort of more than 95 patients, made up of fewer than 50 with Graves' ophthalmopathy and 57 with stable Graves' hyperthyroidism. An independent validation cohort of around 19 hyperthyroidism patients and about 15 patients who later progressed to ophthalmopathy tested prospective prediction of ophthalmopathy. For training and testing, the 100 patients in the discovery cohort were randomly divided in a 7:3 ratio. In addition, the study compared T-cell repertoires in thyroid tissue and in blood from about 6 Graves' hyperthyroidism patients. Following sampling, methimazole starting at 30 mg daily was given to hyperthyroidism patients, and high-dose intravenous methylprednisolone was given to ophthalmopathy patients. The paper describes TCR Vbeta CDR3 sequencing of some 130 peripheral blood samples, made up of around 41 ophthalmopathy patients, around 78 hyperthyroidism patients and about 17 progressor patients. Results the study describes overall, beyond this receptor: Blood samples also contained most of the expanded thyroid clonotypes (frequency above 0.001), which suggests that blood repertoires may reflect thyroid immune responses. In cross-validation, a model built on a 13 V-J signature told ophthalmopathy apart from stable hyperthyroidism with roughly 87% sensitivity and about 81% specificity, and in testing the same model reached 80%/75%. Sample size was not statistically predetermined, and blinding of investigators to group allocation was not performed. During validation, the model predicted progression to ophthalmopathy a median of roughly six months ahead of onset, with 60% to 71% sensitivity and almost 75% specificity.

Moderately to severely active disease, a Clinical Activity Score of at least 3, a NOSPECS grade of at least 4, and a duration under 3 months were present in ophthalmopathy patients. Any patient with an uncontrolled infection, another autoimmune disease, pregnancy or lactation was excluded. Clinical symptoms, serum thyroxine and TRAb, thyroid ultrasound, and orbital computed tomography formed the basis for the diagnoses. PBMCs were separated from around 9.1 ml of fresh peripheral blood using Ficoll-Paque density gradient centrifugation. Total RNA was extracted with Trizol reagent, and quality was checked on an Agilent 2100 Bioanalyzer. This clonotype was seen more than once but under ten times. This clone's antigen is unknown. Per-base qualities were not stored, and no clone one base away is much larger. Amplification of TCR beta CDR3 regions was carried out from RNA transcripts. The first round of RT-PCR for the TCR CDR3 was performed with the HTBI primer set and the Qiagen OneStep RT-PCR kit. Libraries were constructed in a second round of multiplex PCR, after which size selection and purification were performed. Paired-end sequencing of the libraries was performed with 100 bp reads on an Illumina HiSeq2000. Per the original workflow: SOAPnuke was used to process the raw data, removing reads that contained adapters or uncalled bases, had a mean Phred below 15, or lacked an exact match to the constant primer or identifier. High-quality paired reads were merged with COPE v1.2.5, and unique nucleotide sequences were defined as clonotypes. MiTCR v1.1 was used to align clonotypes to the IMGT TRBV, TRBD and TRBJ reference segments. Only V-J combinations with frequency above 0.0001, covering about 99% of repertoires, were analysed. The TCS score was defined as F50 (clonal expansion) divided by E x V (chaos), with BLOSUM62-based TCRdist calculated between CDR3 peptides within each V-J. Welch's t-statistics and random forest reduced 500 to 550 V-J features to roughly 13, which were used in a naive Bayes classifier (R e1071). The Morisita-Horn index was used to measure how similar the thyroid and blood repertoires were. The public reads were run again by TCRdb, first through fastp at Q25 and then through MiXCR, and only productive beta chains were kept. Under each unique CDR3 protein, matching rows form one entry showing the most common genes and DNA. The V and J calls and clone size are TCRdb's, not the authors'. In all, the sample holds about 610,000 distinct CDR3 sequences, and roughly 14% of those were seen once. Around 4.5% of the sample lies in the top ten.

The trim is 0 bases for V and 4 bases for J, with a gap of 15 bases between the germline ends. The germline V gene yields MNHEY for CDR1 and SVGEGT for CDR2. Counted from cysteine to phenylalanine, this CDR3 has 16 amino acids. The retained sequence is limited to the CDR3, 48 bases, with the frame set at the first base. This receptor was identified in a woman aged 40 to 50 with Graves' ophthalmopathy. Sequencing input: blood. The sequence links TRBV6-2 or TRBV6-3 to TRBJ1-1; possibly the D gene is TRBD1, per 6 matching bases. CDR3 loop: CASSYSIAGATTEAFF. The DNA sequence follows: TGTGCCAGCAGTTACTCGATAGCAGGGGCTACCACTGAAGCTTTCTTT.